This TCR beta chain was documented in a study of T cell changes during pregnancy in multiple sclerosis. V was pared by 0 bases and J by 3 bases, with 3 bases of the junction left unmatched. The CDR3 runs 16 residues. Germline V gene sequence: CDR1 ENHRY, CDR2 SYGVKD. Profiled with immunoSEQ multiplex PCR; TCRdb holds only in-frame clones, not every one. Here the sample spans around 70,000 clones, roughly 92% being singletons. This clone has only one observation. This sequence was found in a female donor in good health, enrolled as a control in a pregnancy study. Sequencing was performed on peripheral blood, taken in the second trimester of pregnancy. The chain recombines TRBV10-3 with TRBJ2-1, with 9 bases identical to TRBD2. The CDR3, as DNA: TGTGCCATCAGTGAGTCGAGCGGGGGGTTCTACAATGAGCAGTTCTTC. Its translation: CAISESSGGFYNEQFF.